A selection of T cell receptor beta chains follows, all from one sample in a study of cytomegalovirus exposure and HLA in healthy donors. Measured with immunoSEQ multiplex PCR; TCRdb has only the in-frame clones, and not every one. The sample holds about 130,000 clones. Sample: PBMCs. The receptor set was obtained from a woman in her forties in good health and CMV-seropositive. The CDR3 runs from the conserved cysteine through the conserved F or W. A D gene is named only where the DNA matches it firmly.

>TRBV15|TRBJ2-4|TRBD2
CATSRDRFGGRAQNIQYF
TGTGCCACCAGCAGAGATAGGTTTGGAGGGAGGGCCCAAAACATTCAGTACTTC
>TRBV5-1|TRBJ2-5|TRBD2
CASSLAGGTSGQETQYF
TGCGCCAGCAGCTTGGCCGGGGGGACTAGCGGCCAAGAGACCCAGTACTTC
>TRBV9|TRBJ1-3|.
CASSPTGQSGNTIYF
TGTGCCAGCAGCCCAACCGGACAGTCTGGAAACACCATATATTTT
>TRBV28|TRBJ2-3|TRBD2
CASRGTSGRADTQYF
TGTGCCAGCAGGGGGACTAGCGGGAGGGCAGATACGCAGTATTTT
>TRBV7-2|TRBJ2-7|.
CASSLDADYEQYF
TGTGCCAGCAGCTTAGACGCGGACTACGAGCAGTACTTC
>TRBV19|TRBJ1-5|.
CASTGRTVNQPQHF
TGTGCCAGTACCGGGAGGACAGTAAATCAGCCCCAGCATTTT
>TRBV19|TRBJ2-7|TRBD2
CASRPLGTSGSYEQYF
TGTGCCAGTAGACCCCTAGGGACTAGCGGCTCCTACGAGCAGTACTTC
>TRBV6-1|TRBJ2-7|TRBD1
CASSQATGGPYEQYF
TGTGCCAGCAGTCAGGCGACAGGGGGCCCCTACGAGCAGTACTTC
>TRBV28|TRBJ1-3|.
CASSFRRGGSGNTIYF
TGTGCCAGCAGTTTCCGACGGGGGGGCTCTGGAAACACCATATATTTT
>TRBV7-9|TRBJ1-4|.
CASSLFAELFF
TGTGCCAGCAGCTTATTTGCAGAACTGTTTTTT
>TRBV7-2|TRBJ2-1|TRBD2
CASTGFSGSSYNEQFF
TGTGCCAGCACCGGATTTAGCGGGAGCTCCTACAATGAGCAGTTCTTC
>TRBV18|TRBJ2-7|TRBD1
CASSPLDREAEQYF
TGTGCCAGCTCACCCCTGGACAGGGAAGCCGAGCAGTACTTC
>TRBV29-1|TRBJ2-1|.
CSVVLSSYNEQFF
TGCAGCGTTGTGCTGAGCTCCTACAATGAGCAGTTCTTC
>TRBV25-1|TRBJ2-5|TRBD1
CASSDRGLGTQYF
TGTGCCAGCAGTGACAGGGGGCTTGGGACCCAGTACTTC
>TRBV5-1|TRBJ2-4|.
CASSGGTIGSLAKNIQYF
TGCGCCAGCAGCGGAGGTACGATAGGAAGTCTAGCCAAAAACATTCAGTACTTC
>TRBV9|TRBJ2-7|.
CASSVAGPEEQYF
TGTGCCAGCAGCGTAGCAGGGCCCGAGGAGCAGTACTTC
>TRBV27|TRBJ2-3|TRBD2
CASSLGGLAPSGHTDTQYF
TGTGCCAGCAGTTTGGGGGGACTAGCGCCCTCGGGACACACAGATACGCAGTATTTT
>TRBV2|TRBJ1-1|.
CASHIRGPTEAFF
TGTGCCAGCCATATCAGGGGCCCCACTGAAGCTTTCTTT